This T cell receptor (beta chain) derives from a study of cytomegalovirus exposure and HLA in healthy donors. The study ran its PCR with 60 Vbeta and 13 Jbeta primers. The protocol was immunoSEQ multiplex PCR, while the TCRdb copy is restricted to in-frame clones and leaves out a portion. The profile shows roughly 100,000 clones, 12% of them singletons. The V gene lost 1 base and the J gene lost 7 bases, with 21 bases spanning the gap. CDR1 SGHRS and CDR2 YFSETQ come from the germline V gene. This CDR3 is 16 amino acids long. The rearrangement joins TRBV5-1 to TRBJ2-7; D might be TRBD2 (6 bases). The receptor comes from a man aged 35 to 55 in good health and CMV-seropositive. The sequenced material came from PBMCs. CDR3 coding DNA: TGCGCCAGCAGCTTGTCTGGCGGGACGGGAGATATGGAGCAGTACTTC. Translated: CASSLSGGTGDMEQYF.